The 28 T cell receptor beta chains reported below all come from one sample, sequenced in a study of CD8 T cells in Susac syndrome. An input of roughly 0.45 to 1 ug of RNA was subjected to reverse transcription using random hexamers. TCRdb recomputed calls from the immunoSEQ multiplex PCR reads with MiXCR, one row per CDR3 protein. The data show roughly 150,000 distinct CDR3 sequences, 95% seen once. Sequenced input: CD8+ T cells from PBMCs. The receptors were sampled from a human donor with Susac syndrome.

The rearrangement uses TRBV27 and TRBJ1-2; D is perhaps TRBD1 (5 bases). The ends were cut back, 2 bases at V and 6 bases at J, with 13 bases in the middle. The germline gives CDR1 MNHEY, CDR2 SMNVEV (reference sequence). This CDR3 contains 14 residues. The DNA for the CDR3 is TGTGCCAGCAGTTTACAATCAGGGTTGGATGGCTACACCTTC. Translation: CASSLQSGLDGYTF.

V is TRBV7-9 and J is TRBJ1-1, with D uncertain. The CDR3 has 17 amino acids. V was shortened by 5 bases and J by 3 bases, with 22 bases between the two germline ends. Looked up from germline, CDR1 is SEHNR and CDR2 is FQNEAQ (reference sequence). The CDR3, as DNA: TGTGCCAGCAGCACCGCGGGTGGGGATTTGGAGGACACTGAAGCTTTCTTT. It translates to CASSTAGGDLEDTEAFF. The variable domain in full, completed from reference TRBV7-9 and TRBJ1-1, reads DTGVSQNPRHKITKRGQNVTFRCDPISEHNRLYWYRQTLGQGPEFLTYFQNEAQLEKSRLLSDRFSAERPKGSFSTLEIQRTEQGDSAMYLCASSTAGGDLEDTEAFFGQGTRLTVV.

This chain links TRBV20-1 with TRBJ2-6; D gene uncertain. This CDR3 region has 13 residues. V was clipped by 1 base and J by 4 bases, with 5 bases between them. Germline CDR1 DFQATT, CDR2 SNEGSKA (reference sequence). The CDR3 coding sequence is TGCAGTGCTAGAGCCCCGGGGGCCAACGTCCTGACTTTC. Protein product: CSARAPGANVLTF.

CDR3 bases: TGTGCCAGCAGTCCCTCCTTGGATGGGACGGCCTGGGAGCAGTACTTC. This encodes CASSPSLDGTAWEQYF. V gene TRBV27 combines with J gene TRBJ2-7; D tentatively fits TRBD1 or TRBD2 (5 bases each). Germline-derived CDR1 and CDR2 are MNHEY and SMNVEV (reference sequence). This CDR3 has 16 amino acids. V shed 5 bases and J shed 7 bases, with 24 bases lying between them.

The chain joins TRBV6-5 to TRBJ2-1; tentatively, D is TRBD2 (5 bases). CDR1 is MNHEY, CDR2 SVGAGI, per germline. The CDR3 is 14 amino acids. V shed 2 bases and J shed 9 bases, with 14 bases lying between them. For the CDR3, the DNA is TGTGCCAGCAGTTACACAACTAGGATAGGTGAGCAGTTCTTC. Residues: CASSYTTRIGEQFF.

The chain uses TRBV6-5 and TRBJ2-7; D unresolved. The CDR3 consists of 12 residues. Germline CDR1 reads MNHEY; CDR2 reads SVGAGI. V was clipped by 0 bases and J by 5 bases, with 5 bases between them. This CDR3 reads CASSYSQNEQYF. The CDR3 bases are TGTGCCAGCAGTTACTCTCAGAACGAGCAGTACTTC.

V usage is TRBV14 and J usage is TRBJ1-1; TRBD1 matches at 10 bases. Per the germline V gene, CDR1 is SGHDN and CDR2 is FVKESK. Germline trimming cut 4 bases from V and 3 bases from J; bases unmatched to any gene: 5. This CDR3 is built from 15 residues. Written as DNA, the CDR3 is TGTGCCAGCAGCCCCTCGACAGGGGGCTACACTGAAGCTTTCTTT. Protein sequence: CASSPSTGGYTEAFF.

The CDR3: CASSPSPLAGGPANEQFF. CDR3 nucleotides: TGTGCCAGCAGCCCGAGTCCCCTTGCGGGAGGGCCTGCGAATGAGCAGTTCTTC. The V call is TRBV5-4, the J call TRBJ2-1, with 9 bases identical to TRBD2. The germline gives CDR1 SGHNT, CDR2 YYREEE (reference sequence). CDR3 size: 18 residues. The V segment lost 4 bases and the J segment 7 bases; nucleotides outside the gene matches: 18.

In this sample, this clonotype turned up a few times. The chain links TRBV5-4 to TRBJ2-1; no clear D gene. Germline CDR1 reads SGHNT; CDR2 reads YYREEE (reference sequence). V was shortened by 6 bases and J by 1 base, with 8 bases between the two germline ends. The CDR3 has 13 amino acids. The CDR3 bases are TGTGCCAGCACCGGAGAGTCCTACAATGAGCAGTTCTTC. This codes for CASTGESYNEQFF.

The chain recombines TRBV7-6 with TRBJ1-5, with D unresolved. V lost 3 bases, J lost 6 bases, and 9 bases lay in between. The length of the CDR3 is 13 residues. Looked up from germline, CDR1 is SGHVS and CDR2 is FNYEAQ. Here the CDR3 reads CASSFGGFQPQHF. The CDR3 bases are TGTGCCAGCAGCTTCGGCGGTTTTCAGCCCCAGCATTTT.

This clonotype was detected only a few times. The rearrangement uses TRBV30 and TRBJ1-2; perhaps TRBD1 as D (5 bases). Deletions cut 3 bases from V and 8 bases from J, with 13 bases between. Germline CDR1 and CDR2: GTSNPN and SVGIG (reference sequence). The CDR3 runs to 12 residues. The CDR3 region has the DNA TGTGCCTGGAGCCTACGAGGGGAGGGCTACACCTTC. Amino acids: CAWSLRGEGYTF. Full variable domain (remainder filled in from reference TRBV30 and TRBJ1-2): SQTIHQWPATLVQPVGSPLSLECTVEGTSNPNLYWYRQAAGRGLQLLFYSVGIGQISSEVPQNLSASRPQDRQFILSSKKLLLSDSGFYLCAWSLRGEGYTFGSGTRLTVV.

The gene calls are TRBV4-1 and TRBJ2-5, with D maybe TRBD2 (5 bases). V was clipped by 2 bases and J by 5 bases, with 15 bases between them. CDR1 and CDR2 (germline): MGHRA, YSYEKL. The CDR3 spans 15 residues. The CDR3 nucleotides are TGCGCCAGCAGCCAACGAGGGTCTGGCGGGGAGACCCAGTACTTC. The encoded protein is CASSQRGSGGETQYF.

V usage is TRBV10-3 and J usage is TRBJ2-5, with 11 bases lining up with TRBD1. J lost 2 bases, V lost 10 bases, and 9 bases had no gene match. This CDR3 is built from 15 residues. Germline lookup yields CDR1 ENHRY and CDR2 SYGVKD. As DNA, the CDR3 is TGTGCCACCAATGCCGGGACAGGGGGGCAAGAGACCCAGTACTTC. The encoded protein is CATNAGTGGQETQYF.

The CDR3 coding sequence is TGTGCCAGCAGCTTCCGCTACGAGCAGTACTTC. Protein product: CASSFRYEQYF. The J gene is TRBJ2-7, the V gene TRBV13, with D unclear. The V gene's germline CDR1 is PRHDT and CDR2 FYEKMQ (reference sequence). This CDR3 contains 11 residues. V dropped 3 bases and J dropped 3 bases, with 3 bases sitting between them.

The chain employs TRBV28 and TRBJ2-3, with D unclear. The CDR3 sequence is 16 residues long. The V end lost 2 bases, the J end lost 2 bases, and 14 bases lay between the germline ends. The V gene's germline CDR1 is MDHEN and CDR2 SYDVKM. As DNA, the CDR3 is TGTGCCAGCAGTTTAGAATTAAGGCTTCCCACAGATACGCAGTATTTT. It encodes CASSLELRLPTDTQYF.

The chain has TRBV9 and TRBJ2-3, with TRBD2 identical over 13 bases. This CDR3 has 16 residues. Germline V CDR1 and CDR2: SGDLS, YYNGEE. The trim removed 2 bases at V and 5 bases at J, leaving 5 bases unmatched. CDR3 residues: CASSVGTSGVGDTQYF. The CDR3 coding sequence is TGTGCCAGCAGCGTCGGGACTAGCGGGGTGGGAGATACGCAGTATTTT.

The V and J genes are TRBV28 and TRBJ2-7; 10 bases match TRBD2. Germline trimming cut 6 bases from V and 3 bases from J; bases unmatched to any gene: 8. Germline V gene data show CDR1 as MDHEN and CDR2 as SYDVKM. The CDR3 spans 15 residues. The CDR3 loop is CASSRELAGSYEQYF. For the CDR3, the DNA is TGTGCCAGCAGCCGCGAACTAGCGGGAAGCTACGAGCAGTACTTC.

A single count supports this clonotype. The chain links TRBV24-1 to TRBJ2-1, with 10 bases identical to TRBD2. V dropped 7 bases and J dropped 0; count of bases not matched to a gene: 11. The CDR3 sequence is 18 residues long. From germline, CDR1 is KGHDR and CDR2 SFDVKD. The CDR3 loop is CATSAVAGGRSSYNEQFF. The CDR3, as DNA: TGTGCCACCAGCGCTGTAGCGGGAGGCCGGAGCTCCTACAATGAGCAGTTCTTC.

The gene calls are TRBV4-1 and TRBJ1-5; D perhaps matches TRBD1 (5 bases). Germline CDR1 and CDR2: MGHRA and YSYEKL. Trimming stripped 8 bases from V and 6 bases from J, with 14 bases between. This CDR3 region has 13 residues. The CDR3 DNA follows: TGCGCCAGCGGGGGGATCGGAAGTCAGCCCCAGCATTTT. It specifies CASGGIGSQPQHF.

The chain links TRBV4-1 to TRBJ2-2; D may match TRBD1 or TRBD2 (5 bases each). V dropped 4 bases and J dropped 7 bases, with 16 bases sitting between them. Per germline, CDR1 MGHRA and CDR2 YSYEKL. The CDR3 contains 15 residues. The CDR3 is CASSPPGQAGGELFF. The CDR3 DNA is TGCGCCAGCAGCCCCCCGGGGCAGGCGGGCGGGGAGCTGTTTTTT.

The chain carries TRBV25-1 and TRBJ2-7; possible D gene TRBD2, 6 bases. The CDR3 is 16 amino acids. Deletions cut 1 base from V and 3 bases from J, with 16 bases between. In germline, CDR1 is MGHDK, CDR2 SYGVNS. The DNA for the CDR3 is TGTGCCAGCAGTGAATGGGAGTACTCGCGGGACTACGAGCAGTACTTC. It is translated as CASSEWEYSRDYEQYF.

The V gene is TRBV29-1, the J gene TRBJ2-7, with no clear D. The CDR3 has 11 residues. Germline V gene sequence: CDR1 SQVTM, CDR2 ANQGSEA. V lost 8 bases to trimming and J lost 6 bases, with 14 bases between them. This chain's CDR3 is CSFELLGEQYF. In nucleotides, the CDR3 is TGCAGCTTCGAACTGTTGGGCGAGCAGTACTTC.

CDR3 in DNA: TGCAGCGTTGAAACCTTTAAGTCAGGCGAAATAGGCCTCAATGAGCAGTTCTTC. It yields the protein CSVETFKSGEIGLNEQFF. V is TRBV29-1 and J is TRBJ2-1; D unresolved. The CDR3 has 18 residues. The V gene's germline CDR1 is SQVTM and CDR2 ANQGSEA. The V and J ends lost 2 bases and 6 bases respectively, with 26 bases between them.

This clonotype was observed a handful of times. V is TRBV27 and J is TRBJ2-7; possibly TRBD2 for D (5 bases). The CDR3 runs to 12 residues. In germline, CDR1 is MNHEY, CDR2 SMNVEV (reference sequence). V shed 5 bases and J shed 4 bases, with 9 bases lying between them. This CDR3 reads CASSPAGYEQYF. CDR3 coding DNA: TGTGCCAGCAGTCCCGCGGGTTACGAGCAGTACTTC.

The table lists this clonotype with a count of one. The chain joins TRBV10-2 to TRBJ2-3; 14 bases are shared with TRBD2. The V segment lost 7 bases and the J segment 4 bases; nucleotides outside the gene matches: 1. This CDR3 has 14 amino acids. Germline-derived CDR1 and CDR2 are WSHSY and SAAADI. This CDR3 reads CASKTSGRADTQYF. The CDR3 DNA sequence: TGCGCCAGCAAGACTAGCGGGAGGGCAGATACGCAGTATTTT.

This chain joins TRBV20-1 and TRBJ2-7, with 8 positions matching TRBD2. The CDR3 loop spans 15 amino acids. V lost 5 bases, J lost 1 base, and 10 bases stayed unmatched. Germline lookup yields CDR1 DFQATT and CDR2 SNEGSKA (reference sequence). CDR3 region: CSAPREGEGSYEQYF. CDR3 nucleotide sequence: TGCAGTGCTCCCCGGGAGGGTGAAGGGTCCTACGAGCAGTACTTC.

In DNA, the CDR3 is TGTGCCAGCAGCGTAGCTCGCGACGGAACGAACACCGGGGAGCTGTTTTTT. It specifies CASSVARDGTNTGELFF. The chain has TRBV9 and TRBJ2-2, with D uncertain. CDR1 is SGDLS, CDR2 YYNGEE, per germline. Trimming cost V 0 bases and J 0 bases, with 12 bases left between them. This CDR3 has 17 residues.

This chain links TRBV5-1 with TRBJ1-1, with 7 bases matching TRBD1. After removal of 0 bases from V and 5 bases from J, the junction contained 4 bases not matched to a gene. Germline V gene lookup returns CDR1 SGHRS and CDR2 YFSETQ. The CDR3 contains 14 residues. The CDR3 loop reads CASSLGQGRTEAFF. In DNA, the CDR3 is TGCGCCAGCAGCTTGGGACAGGGACGGACTGAAGCTTTCTTT.